This T cell receptor beta chain was retrieved from a study of T cell responses to AZD1222 COVID-19 vaccine. Whole-study results and caveats: Rises in breadth and depth of Spike-specific TCRs came after two AZD1222 doses. The repertoires were collected only after the peak T cell response. Clonal diversity was possibly underestimated, and white British individuals and females predominated among donors.

Second-dose intervals near 4 or 12 weeks were combined. This clone was detected once. Antigen unknown. Sequencing used immunoSEQ multiplex PCR; TCRdb keeps in-frame clones, though not all of them. Among approximately 190,000 clones listed, approximately 93% were seen once. The sample in question was peripheral blood, obtained 28 days after the second AZD1222 dose. The sequence derives from an adult who received the AZD1222 COVID-19 vaccine.

The chain's CDR3 is CASSFAGGANQPQHF. The CDR3 nucleotides read TGTGCCAGCAGCTTTGCGGGCGGAGCTAATCAGCCCCAGCATTTT. This chain links TRBV7-9 with TRBJ1-5; unclear D gene. Germline lookup yields CDR1 SEHNR and CDR2 FQNEAQ (reference sequence). The CDR3 is 15 residues long. V was pared by 3 bases and J by 4 bases, with 13 bases between.